Following are 28 T cell receptor beta chains from one sample sequenced in a study of CD8 T cell repertoires and HIV-1 epitope variants. Antigens of these TCRs are unknown. Repertoires were generated with immunoSEQ multiplex PCR, while TCRdb's copy carries only in-frame clones and drops some. Among some 5,200 clones listed, around 69% were seen once. What was sequenced was cultured CD8+ T cells derived from PBMCs. These receptors were collected from a male donor with HIV.

The genes are TRBV20-1 and TRBJ1-2, with no clear D. The CDR3 extends over 11 amino acids. Germline V gene lookup returns CDR1 DFQATT and CDR2 SNEGSKA (reference sequence). V lost 3 bases and J lost 7, with 9 bases in between. The CDR3 region is CSARDLVGYTF. In nucleotides, the CDR3 is TGCAGTGCTAGGGACTTGGTTGGCTACACCTTC.

The DNA for the CDR3 is TGTGCCAGCAGCTTGGCCGGGAAGGAGCATGGCTACACCTTC. Encoded protein: CASSLAGKEHGYTF. The V call is TRBV7-9, the J call TRBJ1-2, with D unresolved. The CDR3 sequence is 14 residues long. V lost 3 bases and J 6 bases, leaving 14 bases between the germline ends. CDR1 and CDR2 (germline): SEHNR, FQNEAQ (reference sequence).

The chain joins TRBV5-4 to TRBJ1-5, with D possibly TRBD1 on 6 matching bases. V lost 3 bases, J lost 1 base, and 8 bases lay in between. Per germline, CDR1 SGHNT and CDR2 YYREEE (reference sequence). There are 14 residues in the CDR3. CDR3 DNA sequence: TGTGCCAGCAGCTATGGACAGAGCAATCAGCCCCAGCATTTT. Translation: CASSYGQSNQPQHF.

This rearrangement joins TRBV5-4 to TRBJ2-3; TRBD2 aligns across 12 bases. Germline lookup yields CDR1 SGHNT and CDR2 YYREEE (reference sequence). V was pared by 0 bases and J by 6 bases, with 2 bases of the junction left unmatched. The CDR3 totals 15 residues. DNA for the CDR3: TGTGCCAGCAGCTTGGGACTAGCGGGAGTTGATACGCAGTATTTT. Protein: CASSLGLAGVDTQYF.

The chain carries TRBV5-1 and TRBJ1-2, with a possible D match to TRBD1 (5 bases). V shed 0 bases and J shed 6 bases, with 9 bases lying between them. This CDR3 has 13 residues. The germline V gene encodes CDR1 SGHRS and CDR2 YFSETQ. For the CDR3, the DNA is TGCGCCAGCAGCTTGGGGGGCGAGGATGGCTACACCTTC. It is translated as CASSLGGEDGYTF.

This chain joins TRBV7-8 and TRBJ1-1; 9 positions agree with TRBD1. Per germline, CDR1 SGHVS and CDR2 FQNEAQ. The V segment lost 5 bases and the J segment 4 bases; nucleotides outside the gene matches: 5. The CDR3 sequence is 14 residues long. The CDR3 DNA is TGTGCCAGCAGCGCCCGGGACAGGGTCACTGAAGCTTTCTTT. This translates into CASSARDRVTEAFF. Variable domain in full (rest from reference TRBV7-8 and TRBJ1-1): GAGVSQSPRYKVAKRGQDVALRCDPISGHVSLFWYQQALGQGPEFLTYFQNEAQLDKSGLPSDRFFAERPEGSVSTLKIQRTQQEDSAVYLCASSARDRVTEAFFGQGTRLTVV.

The chain couples TRBV11-2 to TRBJ2-1; possibly TRBD2 for D (5 bases). The CDR3 spans 15 residues. The ends were cut back, 4 bases at V and 1 base at J, with 11 bases in the middle. Germline V gene data show CDR1 as SGHAT and CDR2 as FQNNGV. The CDR3 reads CASSWKADSYNEQFF. CDR3 nucleotides: TGTGCCAGCAGCTGGAAAGCGGATTCCTACAATGAGCAGTTCTTC.

The chain links TRBV28 to TRBJ2-3, with D maybe TRBD1 (5 bases). Trimming took 2 bases from V and 1 from J, leaving 7 bases between them. The length of the CDR3 is 14 residues. Germline V gene lookup returns CDR1 MDHEN and CDR2 SYDVKM. The CDR3 DNA sequence: TGTGCCAGCAGTTTAGGGGCCCGCACAGATACGCAGTATTTT. This gives the protein CASSLGARTDTQYF.

This clone ranks as medium-sized. The CDR3 spells CASTPGDRGPYGYGYTF. Here the CDR3 DNA reads TGTGCCAGCACCCCCGGGGACAGGGGACCCTACGGCTATGGCTACACCTTC. V and J are TRBV28 and TRBJ1-2; the match to TRBD1 covers 10 bases. This CDR3 has 17 amino acids. After removal of 7 bases from V and 4 bases from J, the junction contained 15 bases not matched to a gene. The germline V gene encodes CDR1 MDHEN and CDR2 SYDVKM.

CDR3 nucleotide sequence: TGTGCCAGCAGCCATTACCAGGGCTACGAGCAGTACTTC. Translation: CASSHYQGYEQYF. This chain uses TRBV14 with TRBJ2-7, with TRBD1 as a possible D gene (5 bases). The germline V gene has CDR1 SGHDN and CDR2 FVKESK. This CDR3 contains 13 residues. V lost 3 bases to trimming and J lost 3 bases, with 9 bases between them. The full variable domain, in which reference TRBV14 and TRBJ2-7 provide the parts outside the CDR3, is EAGVTQFPSHSVIEKGQTVTLRCDPISGHDNLYWYRRVMGKEIKFLLHFVKESKQDESGMPNNRFLAERTGGTYSTLKVQPAELEDSGVYFCASSHYQGYEQYFGPGTRLTVT.

V and J are TRBV10-3 and TRBJ1-2, with 8 bases fitting TRBD1. Germline V gives CDR1 ENHRY, CDR2 SYGVKD. CDR3 length equals 14 residues. V gave up 8 bases and J gave up 4 bases; unmatched junction bases: 9. CDR3 sequence reads: CAIRSTGESYGYTF. In DNA, the CDR3 is TGTGCCATCCGTTCGACAGGGGAAAGCTATGGCTACACCTTC.

This chain uses TRBV4-3 with TRBJ1-2, with D possibly TRBD1 on 5 matching bases. The CDR3 runs 14 residues. Trimming pared 0 bases from V and 2 bases from J, leaving 7 bases between. Germline V gives CDR1 LGHNA, CDR2 YSLEER. The CDR3 spells CASSQEGVNYGYTF. In DNA form, the CDR3 reads TGCGCCAGCAGCCAAGAAGGGGTGAACTATGGCTACACCTTC.

This clone was picked up one time. V is TRBV5-1 and J is TRBJ1-1; no clear D gene. The length of the CDR3 is 17 residues. The V end was cut by 1 base, the J end by 3 bases, with 19 bases between. Germline CDR1 is SGHRS and CDR2 is YFSETQ. CDR3 DNA: TGCGCCAGCAGCTTGCTCGGCGGGGTACGAACGGACACTGAAGCTTTCTTT. This gives the protein CASSLLGGVRTDTEAFF.

This chain links TRBV6-5 with TRBJ2-7; D unclear. The germline CDR1 and CDR2 sequences are MNHEY and SVGAGI. Trimming stripped 5 bases from V and 4 bases from J, with 12 bases between. This CDR3 contains 13 residues. In DNA, the CDR3 is TGTGCCAGCAGTGAAGCGACCGCATACGAGCAGTACTTC. It encodes CASSEATAYEQYF.

This clone has just a few counts. The chain couples TRBV7-7 to TRBJ1-4; the match to TRBD1 covers 7 bases. This CDR3 spans 15 amino acids. The V gene end was trimmed by 5 bases and the J gene end by 0 bases; junction bases not matched to a gene: 3. The germline CDR1 and CDR2 sequences are SSHAT and FNYEAQ (reference sequence). As DNA, the CDR3 is TGTGCCAGCAGCCCAGGGACAGCAACTAATGAAAAACTGTTTTTT. Translated: CASSPGTATNEKLFF. Full variable domain (missing parts from reference TRBV7-7 and TRBJ1-4): GAGVSQSPRYKVTKRGQDVTLRCDPISSHATLYWYQQALGQGPEFLTYFNYEAQPDKSGLPSDRFSAERPEGSISTLTIQRTEQRDSAMYRCASSPGTATNEKLFFGSGTQLSVL.

This rearrangement joins TRBV5-1 to TRBJ2-5; D not resolved. This CDR3 spans 14 amino acids. Germline V lookup: CDR1 SGHRS, CDR2 YFSETQ. Trimming stripped 0 bases from V and 3 bases from J, with 9 bases between. The CDR3 DNA reads as TGCGCCAGCAGCTTGGATCTGTTTGAAGAGACCCAGTACTTC. This translates into CASSLDLFEETQYF. The whole variable domain, filled in from reference TRBV5-1 and TRBJ2-5, reads KAGVTQTPRYLIKTRGQQVTLSCSPISGHRSVSWYQQTPGQGLQFLFEYFSETQRNKGNFPGRFSGRQFSNSRSEMNVSTLELGDSALYLCASSLDLFEETQYFGPGTRLLVL.

The J gene is TRBJ1-1, the V gene TRBV23-1; a weak D match, TRBD1 (5 bases). TRBV23-1 is flagged as an ORF with uncertain function. This CDR3 spans 13 amino acids. Deletions cut 4 bases from V and 10 bases from J, with 16 bases between. DNA for the CDR3: TGCGCCAGCAGTCGCGGGGCGGGCCAGCGAGCTTTCTTT. This codes for CASSRGAGQRAFF.

The rearrangement uses TRBV5-6 and TRBJ2-7, with 8 bases fitting TRBD1. The CDR3 is 15 amino acids. CDR1 SGHDT and CDR2 YYEEEE come from the germline V gene. Trimming took 0 bases from V and 2 from J; bases not matched to a gene: 4. CDR3 loop: CASSLETGATYEQYF. For the CDR3, the DNA is TGTGCCAGCAGCTTGGAGACAGGGGCAACCTACGAGCAGTACTTC. The whole variable domain, remainder taken from reference TRBV5-6 and TRBJ2-7, is DAGVTQSPTHLIKTRGQQVTLRCSPKSGHDTVSWYQQALGQGPQFIFQYYEEEERQRGNFPDRFSGHQFPNYSSELNVNALLLGDSALYLCASSLETGATYEQYFGPGTRLTVT.

The count of this clone is one. The chain couples TRBV13 to TRBJ2-1; 12 nucleotides align to TRBD2. This CDR3 region has 20 residues. Germline CDR1 is PRHDT and CDR2 is FYEKMQ (reference sequence). V lost 0 bases, J lost 0 bases, and 9 bases stayed unmatched. The CDR3 sequence is CASSLGEGSSGRVSYNEQFF. DNA of the CDR3: TGTGCCAGCAGCTTAGGTGAAGGGTCTAGCGGGAGGGTCTCCTACAATGAGCAGTTCTTC.

The CDR3 region has the DNA TGCGCCAGCAGCTTCCCGGGACAGGCGGGCGCGAACACCGGGGAGCTGTTTTTT. It encodes CASSFPGQAGANTGELFF. The chain has TRBV5-1 and TRBJ2-2, with TRBD1 matching 8 bases. V lost 2 bases to trimming and J lost 0 bases; unmatched junction nucleotides: 9. Germline V gives CDR1 SGHRS, CDR2 YFSETQ. The CDR3 consists of 18 residues.

The rearrangement uses TRBV9 and TRBJ1-6; a possible D gene is TRBD1 (5 bases). Trimming took off 3 bases at V and 6 bases at J, with 13 bases between the two ends. Per germline, CDR1 SGDLS and CDR2 YYNGEE. The CDR3 spans 15 residues. The CDR3 protein is CASSEPGLSNSPLHF. CDR3 in DNA: TGTGCCAGCAGCGAGCCGGGACTGAGTAATTCACCCCTCCACTTT.

The gene calls are TRBV6-5 and TRBJ1-4; 8 nucleotides agree with TRBD1. This CDR3 has 15 residues. V dropped 5 bases and J dropped 8; count of bases not matched to a gene: 10. Looked up from germline, CDR1 is MNHEY and CDR2 is SVGAGI. The CDR3 bases are TGTGCCAGCAGTACGCGGACAGGGCGGAACGAAAAACTGTTTTTT. Translated: CASSTRTGRNEKLFF.

The chain employs TRBV5-4 and TRBJ2-1; maybe TRBD2 (6 bases). This CDR3 region has 14 residues. Between the trimmed V and J ends, which lost 3 bases and 2 bases, there was a span of 9 bases. Per germline, CDR1 SGHNT and CDR2 YYREEE (reference sequence). This chain's CDR3 is CASSWEVTYNEQFF. The CDR3 bases are TGTGCCAGCAGCTGGGAGGTAACCTACAATGAGCAGTTCTTC.

V usage is TRBV28 and J usage is TRBJ2-7; 7 nucleotides align to TRBD1. Germline-derived CDR1 and CDR2 are MDHEN and SYDVKM. This CDR3 is 13 amino acids long. After removal of 3 bases from V and 3 bases from J, the junction contained 2 bases not matched to a gene. CDR3 DNA sequence: TGTGCCAGCAGTTTCCGGGACAGCTACGAGCAGTACTTC. It is translated as CASSFRDSYEQYF.

This clone was detected only a few times. One junction end does not reproduce the germline sequence, and a read error may be involved. The chain joins TRBV4-1 to TRBJ1-2; 7 nucleotides line up with TRBD1. From germline, CDR1 is MGHRA and CDR2 YSYEKL. This CDR3 comprises 15 residues. The CDR3 DNA is TGTGCCAGCAGCCTAGGGGACAGCGGGAGGGGTGGCTACACCTTC. This gives the protein CASSLGDSGRGGYTF.

The chain employs TRBV7-9 and TRBJ2-7, with D maybe TRBD2 (7 bases). Trimming shortened V by 2 bases and J by 5 bases, and 19 bases separated the two germline ends. This CDR3 is built from 16 residues. Germline CDR1 reads SEHNR; CDR2 reads FQNEAQ (reference sequence). In DNA form, the CDR3 reads TGTGCCAGCAGCTTACTTTACGGGGGGCGCAAGGACGAGCAGTACTTC. Translation gives CASSLLYGGRKDEQYF.

V is TRBV19 and J is TRBJ1-1, with 8 bases fitting TRBD1. The CDR3 is 14 amino acids. Germline lookup yields CDR1 LNHDA and CDR2 SQIVND (reference sequence). V shed 6 bases and J 1 base; nucleotides not matched to a gene: 4. The CDR3 reads CASRTGVRNTEAFF. DNA for the CDR3: TGTGCCAGTAGGACAGGGGTGCGGAACACTGAAGCTTTCTTT.

This clone was observed a handful of times. One end of the junction does not line up with germline, which may come from a read error. This chain uses TRBV27 with TRBJ2-7, with 8 bases identical to TRBD2. The CDR3 contains 14 residues. CDR1 and CDR2 from the germline V gene are MNHEY and SMNVEV (reference sequence). CDR3 residues: CASSTSGSSYQQYF. CDR3 DNA sequence: TGTGCCAGCAGTACTAGCGGAAGCTCCTACCAGCAGTACTTC.